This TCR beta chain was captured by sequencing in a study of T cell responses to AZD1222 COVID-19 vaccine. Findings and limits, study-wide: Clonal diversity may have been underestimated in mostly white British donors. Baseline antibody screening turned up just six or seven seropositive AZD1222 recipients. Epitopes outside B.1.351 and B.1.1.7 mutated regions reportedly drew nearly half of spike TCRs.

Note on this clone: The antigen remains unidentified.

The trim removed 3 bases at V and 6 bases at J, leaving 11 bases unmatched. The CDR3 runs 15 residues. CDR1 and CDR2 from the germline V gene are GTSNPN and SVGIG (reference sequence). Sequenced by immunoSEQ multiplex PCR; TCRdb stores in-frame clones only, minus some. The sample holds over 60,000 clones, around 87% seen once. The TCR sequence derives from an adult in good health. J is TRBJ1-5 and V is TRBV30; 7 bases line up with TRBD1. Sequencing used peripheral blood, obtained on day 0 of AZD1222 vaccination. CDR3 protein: CAWSPETGYFQPQHF. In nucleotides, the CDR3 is TGTGCCTGGAGCCCTGAGACAGGGTACTTTCAGCCCCAGCATTTT.